This entry lists 27 T cell receptor beta chains sequenced from one sample in a study of STAT5B mutations in CD4+ large granular lymphocyte leukemia. Sequenced by immunoSEQ multiplex PCR; TCRdb stores in-frame clones only, minus some. The sample has 35,000 or so clones, less than 70% seen once. Material: CD4+ T cells from blood buffy coats. Source of these receptors: a human donor in good health.

V usage is TRBV7-2 and J usage is TRBJ1-5; 9 bases are a match to TRBD1. The ends lost 5 bases at V and 7 bases at J; junction bases unmatched: 6. This CDR3 spans 14 amino acids. The V gene's germline CDR1 is SGHTA and CDR2 FQGNSA. The CDR3 region has the DNA TGTGCCAGCAGCGGAACAGGGGGCGGCCAGCCCCAGCATTTT. Translating it yields CASSGTGGGQPQHF.

A single count supports this clone. The chain uses TRBV19 and TRBJ1-1; 9 nucleotides match TRBD1. Germline loops: CDR1 LNHDA, CDR2 SQIVND (reference sequence). The V and J ends lost 5 bases and 4 bases, in that order; junction bases with no gene match: 8. The CDR3 loop spans 15 amino acids. CDR3 loop: CASSVTGGIITEAFF. CDR3 nucleotides: TGTGCCAGTAGTGTTACAGGGGGCATTATCACTGAAGCTTTCTTT. The variable domain in full, completed from reference TRBV19 and TRBJ1-1, reads DGGITQSPKYLFRKEGQNVTLSCEQNLNHDAMYWYRQDPGQGLRLIYYSQIVNDFQKGDIAEGYSVSREKKESFPLTVTSAQKNPTAFYLCASSVTGGIITEAFFGQGTRLTVV.

The chain employs TRBV10-3 and TRBJ1-1; D not resolved. Germline lookup yields CDR1 ENHRY and CDR2 SYGVKD. V was cut by 4 bases and J by 5 bases, with 5 bases left in between. This CDR3 contains 11 residues. In DNA, the CDR3 is TGTGCCATCAGTGCAGGAACTGAAGCTTTCTTT. Its translation is CAISAGTEAFF.

This chain connects TRBV27 to TRBJ1-1, with 7 bases aligning to TRBD1. The CDR3 has 11 amino acids. Looked up from germline, CDR1 is MNHEY and CDR2 is SMNVEV (reference sequence). V shed 6 bases, J shed 11 bases, and the junction held 6 bases outside the gene matches. This chain's CDR3 is CASRQGVMAFF. CDR3 sequence (DNA): TGTGCCAGCAGGCAGGGGGTAATGGCTTTCTTT.

This clone has more than one count but fewer than ten. CDR3 coding DNA: TGTGCCAGCAGTCAGGATACTAGTTCCTACAATGAGCAGTTCTTC. Translated, it gives CASSQDTSSYNEQFF. The chain combines TRBV2 with TRBJ2-1, with D tentatively TRBD2 (5 bases). The CDR3 covers 15 residues. Germline V gives CDR1 SNHLY, CDR2 FYNNEI. Trimming stripped 5 bases from V and 1 base from J, with 12 bases between. Full variable domain (remainder filled in from reference TRBV2 and TRBJ2-1): EPEVTQTPSHQVTQMGQEVILRCVPISNHLYFYWYRQILGQKVEFLVSFYNNEISEKSEIFDDQFSVERPDGSNFTLKIRSTKLEDSAMYFCASSQDTSSYNEQFFGPGTRLTVL.

CDR3 residues: CASRGGSTTRGYEQYF. In DNA, the CDR3 is TGTGCCAGCAGAGGGGGATCTACTACCCGAGGCTACGAGCAGTACTTC. The rearrangement links TRBV2 to TRBJ2-7; the D gene is possibly TRBD1 (6 bases). This CDR3 is 16 amino acids long. Trimming cost V 6 bases and J 3 bases, with 21 bases left between them. The V gene's germline CDR1 is SNHLY and CDR2 FYNNEI.

This chain connects TRBV7-2 to TRBJ2-2, with a weak D call TRBD2 (5 bases). Trimming removed 2 bases at V and 4 bases at J, with 14 bases between. The CDR3 sequence is 16 residues long. Germline assignment: CDR1 SGHTA and CDR2 FQGNSA. CDR3 protein: CASSLFSPGSTGELFF. The DNA of the CDR3 is TGTGCCAGCAGCTTATTCTCACCTGGGAGCACCGGGGAGCTGTTTTTT. Full variable domain (outside the CDR3, taken from reference TRBV7-2 and TRBJ2-2): GAGVSQSPSNKVTEKGKDVELRCDPISGHTALYWYRQSLGQGLEFLIYFQGNSAPDKSGLPSDRFSAERTGGSVSTLTIQRTQQEDSAVYLCASSLFSPGSTGELFFGEGSRLTVL.

The rearrangement links TRBV5-1 to TRBJ2-1, with TRBD2 matching over 8 bases. CDR1 SGHRS and CDR2 YFSETQ come from the germline V gene. J gave up 9 bases and V 2 bases, and 10 bases lay outside the gene matches. The CDR3 sequence is 15 residues long. Here the CDR3 DNA reads TGCGCCAGCAGCTTTACTAGCGGCTCCGTTGTTGAGCAGTTCTTC. Protein: CASSFTSGSVVEQFF.

The rearrangement links TRBV30 to TRBJ1-5, with TRBD1 as a possible D gene (5 bases). This CDR3 contains 13 residues. Per the germline V gene, CDR1 is GTSNPN and CDR2 is SVGIG (reference sequence). Trimming cost V 2 bases and J 4 bases, with 9 bases left between them. The CDR3 reads CAWSPQENQPQHF. As DNA, the CDR3 is TGTGCCTGGAGTCCACAGGAAAATCAGCCCCAGCATTTT.

This clone occurred once. Written as DNA, the CDR3 is TGTGCCAGCAGTCGCCAGGGGGGTAATTCACCCCTCCACTTT. Its translation: CASSRQGGNSPLHF. The chain employs TRBV6-5 and TRBJ1-6; 7 bases line up with TRBD1. CDR1 is MNHEY and CDR2 is SVGAGI in the germline V gene. The trim removed 5 bases at V and 6 bases at J, leaving 4 bases unmatched. CDR3 length: 14 residues.

The chain combines TRBV5-5 with TRBJ2-1; a possible D gene is TRBD2 (5 bases). V was shortened by 3 bases and J by 6 bases, with 16 bases between the two germline ends. Germline V gene lookup returns CDR1 SGHKS and CDR2 YYEKEE (reference sequence). This CDR3 has 15 residues. CDR3: CASSSPRGLGNEQFF. The DNA for the CDR3 is TGTGCCAGCAGCTCCCCACGAGGGCTCGGCAATGAGCAGTTCTTC. Variable domain in full (rest from reference TRBV5-5 and TRBJ2-1): DAGVTQSPTHLIKTRGQQVTLRCSPISGHKSVSWYQQVLGQGPQFIFQYYEKEERGRGNFPDRFSARQFPNYSSELNVNALLLGDSALYLCASSSPRGLGNEQFFGPGTRLTVL.

V and J are TRBV11-2 and TRBJ2-2; D is unclear. Germline-derived CDR1 and CDR2 are SGHAT and FQNNGV. Trimming stripped 5 bases from V and 1 base from J, with 11 bases between. The CDR3 is 15 residues long. CDR3 in amino acids: CASSPLDGNTGELFF. The CDR3 nucleotides read TGTGCCAGCAGCCCCCTAGATGGGAACACCGGGGAGCTGTTTTTT.

V gene TRBV2 combines with J gene TRBJ2-7, with 8 positions matching TRBD1. J gave up 0 bases and V 4 bases, and 5 bases lay outside the gene matches. There are 15 residues in the CDR3. Germline assignment: CDR1 SNHLY and CDR2 FYNNEI. DNA of the CDR3: TGTGCCAGCAGTGCTTGGACAGGGAGCTCCTACGAGCAGTACTTC. Translation: CASSAWTGSSYEQYF.

The count of this clone is one. The chain recombines TRBV5-4 with TRBJ2-1; D remains unclear. Germline V CDR1 and CDR2: SGHNT, YYREEE (reference sequence). V was cut by 0 bases and J by 2 bases, with 9 bases left in between. The CDR3 totals 15 residues. Written as DNA, the CDR3 is TGTGCCAGCAGCTTGGCGAATAGCCCCTACAATGAGCAGTTCTTC. This gives the protein CASSLANSPYNEQFF.

V is TRBV19 and J is TRBJ1-4, with 8 nucleotides matching TRBD1. The CDR3 contains 15 residues. Germline V gene lookup returns CDR1 LNHDA and CDR2 SQIVND (reference sequence). The junction had 6 bases not matched to a gene; V was cut back by 4 bases and J by 5 bases. In DNA form, the CDR3 reads TGTGCCAGTAGTACCAGGGGGCGGGGGAATGAAAAACTGTTTTTT. Its translation: CASSTRGRGNEKLFF.

The chain is built from TRBV9 and TRBJ2-1, with 9 bases lining up with TRBD2. With V trimmed by 6 bases and J by 6 bases, 7 bases remained unmatched. Germline-derived CDR1 and CDR2 are SGDLS and YYNGEE. CDR3 length: 14 residues. The CDR3 loop is CASTGGGASNEQFF. CDR3 in DNA: TGTGCCAGCACGGGCGGGGGGGCCTCCAATGAGCAGTTCTTC.

The chain has TRBV4-2 and TRBJ2-1; no clear D gene. The CDR3 contains 15 residues. Trimming pared 2 bases from V and 3 bases from J, leaving 11 bases between. Germline V gene sequence: CDR1 LGHNA, CDR2 YNFKEQ. The CDR3: CASSQPSAVYNEQFF. CDR3 DNA sequence: TGTGCCAGCAGCCAACCCAGCGCCGTCTACAATGAGCAGTTCTTC.

The chain combines TRBV6-5 with TRBJ2-5; 8 nucleotides line up with TRBD2. Germline lookup yields CDR1 MNHEY and CDR2 SVGAGI. After removal of 5 bases from V and 5 bases from J, the junction contained 7 bases not matched to a gene. The CDR3 spans 14 residues. The CDR3 protein is CASSGRGAGETQYF. The CDR3 coding sequence is TGTGCCAGCAGTGGGCGGGGGGCCGGTGAGACCCAGTACTTC.

The rearrangement links TRBV4-1 to TRBJ1-6; no firm D call. The germline CDR1 and CDR2 sequences are MGHRA and YSYEKL. V lost 0 bases and J lost 8, with 14 bases in between. The length of the CDR3 is 16 residues. The CDR3 reads CASSQDGGQVYSPLHF. Written as DNA, the CDR3 is TGCGCCAGCAGCCAAGATGGAGGGCAGGTTTATTCACCCCTCCACTTT.

This chain uses TRBV5-4 with TRBJ1-6; perhaps TRBD1 as D (5 bases). V was cut by 0 bases and J by 0 bases, with 10 bases left in between. The CDR3 has 17 residues. Per the germline V gene, CDR1 is SGHNT and CDR2 is YYREEE (reference sequence). Here the CDR3 DNA reads TGTGCCAGCAGCTTGGGGGGCAGGAGCTCCTATAATTCACCCCTCCACTTT. It codes for CASSLGGRSSYNSPLHF.

This clone was seen more than once but under ten times. The CDR3 nucleotides are TGCGCCAGCAGCGGCCCGGGGACTGGTAATTCACCCCTCCACTTT. This translates into CASSGPGTGNSPLHF. The V gene is TRBV5-1, the J gene TRBJ1-6; a weak D match, TRBD1 (5 bases). Germline V gene sequence: CDR1 SGHRS, CDR2 YFSETQ. CDR3 length equals 15 residues. Trimming removed 4 bases at V and 6 bases at J, with 14 bases between.

The chain combines TRBV9 with TRBJ2-3; D is perhaps TRBD2 (5 bases). Germline V gene data show CDR1 as SGDLS and CDR2 as YYNGEE. CDR3 length: 15 amino acids. V dropped 3 bases and J dropped 6 bases, with 17 bases sitting between them. CDR3 sequence: CASSGMGIARDTQYF. The CDR3 DNA is TGTGCCAGCAGCGGGATGGGAATAGCGCGGGATACGCAGTATTTT.

V gene TRBV9 combines with J gene TRBJ1-6; the match to TRBD1 covers 9 bases. V lost 4 bases and J lost 10; bases outside the gene matches: 3. The CDR3 runs to 13 residues. Germline V gene lookup returns CDR1 SGDLS and CDR2 YYNGEE. CDR3 in DNA: TGTGCCAGCAGCACCACAGGGGGCTCACCCCTCCACTTT. This encodes CASSTTGGSPLHF.

The V call is TRBV9, the J call TRBJ2-7; 10 bases fit TRBD2. Germline values: CDR1 SGDLS, CDR2 YYNGEE. The V gene end was trimmed by 4 bases and the J gene end by 3 bases; junction bases not matched to a gene: 4. This CDR3 contains 14 residues. CDR3 nucleotide sequence: TGTGCCAGCAGCTCTAGCGGGGGCCGCTACGAGCAGTACTTC. Protein sequence: CASSSSGGRYEQYF.

This clone was counted between two and nine times. V is TRBV2 and J is TRBJ1-6; TRBD1 might be the D (5 bases). The CDR3 sequence is 15 residues long. From germline, CDR1 is SNHLY and CDR2 FYNNEI. V was clipped by 8 bases and J by 10 bases, with 21 bases between them. CDR3 residues: CASGPDSWLRSPLHF. The CDR3 DNA reads TGTGCCAGCGGCCCCGACAGTTGGCTGCGGTCACCCCTCCACTTT.

This clone appeared a few times. The J gene is TRBJ1-1, the V gene TRBV5-4; D uncertain. The CDR3 has 12 residues. Trimming removed 1 base from V and 1 base from J, with 2 bases in between. The germline V gene encodes CDR1 SGHNT and CDR2 YYREEE (reference sequence). The CDR3 sequence is CASSLPNTEAFF. The CDR3 region has the DNA TGTGCCAGCAGCTTGCCGAACACTGAAGCTTTCTTT.

This sequence joins TRBV5-1 and TRBJ1-3, with a weak D call TRBD1 (5 bases). Trimming shortened V by 3 bases and J by 3 bases, and 16 bases separated the two germline ends. CDR3 length equals 16 residues. Germline CDR1 SGHRS, CDR2 YFSETQ. CDR3 in amino acids: CASSYWGVHLGNTIYF. CDR3 nucleotide sequence: TGCGCCAGCAGCTATTGGGGGGTCCATCTTGGAAACACCATATATTTT.